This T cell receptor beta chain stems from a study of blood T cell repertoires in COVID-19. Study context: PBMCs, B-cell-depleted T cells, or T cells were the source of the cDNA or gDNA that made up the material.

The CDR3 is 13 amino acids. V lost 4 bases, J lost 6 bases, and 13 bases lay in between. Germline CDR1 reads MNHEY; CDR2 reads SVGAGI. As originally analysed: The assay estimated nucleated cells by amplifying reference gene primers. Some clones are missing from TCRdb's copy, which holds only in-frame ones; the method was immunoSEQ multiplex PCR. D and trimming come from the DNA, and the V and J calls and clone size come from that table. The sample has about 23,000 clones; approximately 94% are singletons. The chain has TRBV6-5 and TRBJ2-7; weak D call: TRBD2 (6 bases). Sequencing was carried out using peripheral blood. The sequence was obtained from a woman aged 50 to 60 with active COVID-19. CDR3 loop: CASSSKGRGEQYF. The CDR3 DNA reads TGTGCCAGCAGTTCGAAAGGGCGGGGCGAGCAGTACTTC.